A single sample is the source of the 16 T cell receptor beta chains below, sequenced in a study of blood T cell repertoires in COVID-19. Profiled with immunoSEQ multiplex PCR; TCRdb holds only in-frame clones, not every one. The repertoire includes roughly 200,000 clones, 86% of them detected once, and 2.5% to 3% sits in the top ten. The specimen sequenced was peripheral blood. Receptor source: a woman aged 25 to 39 with active or convalescent COVID-19.

The chain links TRBV6-2 or TRBV6-3 to TRBJ2-7, with 9 bases that match TRBD1. This CDR3 is built from 15 residues. CDR1 is MNHEY, CDR2 SVGEGT, per germline. V lost 4 bases, J lost 8 bases, and 12 bases stayed unmatched. The CDR3 region has the DNA TGTGCCAGCAGTTCCCCGGGACAGGGCACCGAGAAGCAGTACTTC. It yields the protein CASSSPGQGTEKQYF.

CDR3 coding DNA: TGTGCCAGTACCCCTCCGGAGTATAGGGGTGGCAATCAGCCCCAGCATTTT. This codes for CASTPPEYRGGNQPQHF. V usage is TRBV19 and J usage is TRBJ1-5; D possibly corresponds to TRBD1 (5 bases). The V end lost 7 bases, the J end lost 2 bases, and 21 bases lay between the germline ends. The CDR3 totals 17 residues. Germline values: CDR1 LNHDA, CDR2 SQIVND (reference sequence).

J is TRBJ1-5 and V is TRBV21-1; TRBD1 is taken as the D call from the table, unchecked against the DNA. TRBV21-1 is deemed a pseudogene. The CDR3 runs to 13 residues. CDR3 protein: CASKTGVIQPQHF. The CDR3 nucleotides are TGTGCCAGCAAGACAGGGGTAATTCAGCCCCAGCATTTT.

V gene TRBV11-2 combines with J gene TRBJ1-4, with 8 bases aligning to TRBD1. Per germline, CDR1 SGHAT and CDR2 FQNNGV. The J segment lost 8 bases and the V segment lost 6 bases, leaving 5 bases of the junction unmatched. CDR3 length: 13 amino acids. The CDR3 here is CASRRTGNEKLFF. In nucleotides, the CDR3 is TGTGCCAGCAGGAGGACAGGGAACGAAAAACTGTTTTTT. Full variable domain (remainder filled in from reference TRBV11-2 and TRBJ1-4): EAGVAQSPRYKIIEKRQSVAFWCNPISGHATLYWYQQILGQGPKLLIQFQNNGVVDDSQLPKDRFSAERLKGVDSTLKIQPAKLEDSAVYLCASRRTGNEKLFFGSGTQLSVL.

V gene TRBV24-1 combines with J gene TRBJ2-1; no definite D call. The V end was cut by 4 bases, the J end by 0 bases, with 9 bases between. Looked up from germline, CDR1 is KGHDR and CDR2 is SFDVKD. The CDR3 length is 15 residues. CDR3 residues: CATSEASSSYNEQFF. As DNA, the CDR3 is TGTGCCACCAGTGAAGCGTCAAGCTCCTACAATGAGCAGTTCTTC.

The gene calls are TRBV7-9 and TRBJ1-1; no definite D call. Germline CDR1 reads SEHNR; CDR2 reads FQNEAQ (reference sequence). The CDR3 totals 13 residues. The V gene lost 5 bases and the J gene lost 3 bases, with 10 bases spanning the gap. This CDR3 is CASSPRADTEAFF. The DNA of the CDR3 is TGTGCCAGCAGCCCCCGAGCCGACACTGAAGCTTTCTTT.

The chain is built from TRBV19 and TRBJ2-1, with 11 bases identical to TRBD2. CDR3 length: 14 amino acids. The J segment lost 7 bases and the V segment lost 6 bases, leaving 5 bases of the junction unmatched. Germline values: CDR1 LNHDA, CDR2 SQIVND (reference sequence). CDR3 region: CASSLAGGHNEQFF. DNA for the CDR3: TGTGCCAGTAGCTTAGCGGGGGGGCATAATGAGCAGTTCTTC.

This chain connects TRBV11-3 to TRBJ1-1; weak D call: TRBD1 (6 bases). The V end was cut by 5 bases, the J end by 1 base, with 11 bases between. Germline V gives CDR1 SGHNT, CDR2 YENEEA. The CDR3 is 14 amino acids. The CDR3 is CASSGGQQNTEAFF. CDR3 in DNA: TGTGCCAGCAGCGGAGGACAGCAGAACACTGAAGCTTTCTTT.

This chain connects TRBV4-1 to TRBJ2-2; D call uncertain. Germline V lookup: CDR1 MGHRA, CDR2 YSYEKL. Trimming removed 5 bases at V and 5 bases at J, with 6 bases between. The CDR3 has 12 residues. The CDR3: CASSENTGELFF. The CDR3 nucleotides are TGCGCCAGCAGCGAGAATACCGGGGAGCTGTTTTTT.

This clone was recorded only once. The J gene is TRBJ1-1, the V gene TRBV19; D ambiguous. This CDR3 has 16 residues. Germline assignment: CDR1 LNHDA and CDR2 SQIVND (reference sequence). Between the trimmed V and J ends, which lost 1 base and 0 bases, there was a span of 12 bases. The CDR3 loop is CASSIVREGLNTEAFF. In DNA form, the CDR3 reads TGTGCCAGTAGTATAGTGAGGGAGGGATTGAACACTGAAGCTTTCTTT.

CDR3 loop: CASQNRDRATGELFF. The CDR3 bases are TGTGCCAGCCAAAACCGGGACAGGGCCACCGGGGAGCTGTTTTTT. The genes are TRBV11-2 and TRBJ2-2, with TRBD1 matching 9 bases. The CDR3 runs 15 residues. The germline V gene encodes CDR1 SGHAT and CDR2 FQNNGV. J was trimmed by 4 bases and V by 8 bases; bases with no gene match: 8.

The chain joins TRBV28 to TRBJ1-6, with 7 bases fitting TRBD1. Germline V gene lookup returns CDR1 MDHEN and CDR2 SYDVKM. Trimming at V came to 4 bases and at J to 6 bases, leaving 3 bases not matched to a gene. The CDR3 totals 14 residues. CDR3 in amino acids: CASSSTGANSPLHF. CDR3 nucleotides: TGTGCCAGCAGTTCCACAGGGGCTAATTCACCCCTCCACTTT.

J is TRBJ2-1 and V is TRBV11-1, with 14 bases that match TRBD2. Germline V lookup: CDR1 SGHAT, CDR2 FQDESV (reference sequence). The CDR3 totals 16 residues. Unmatched junction bases numbered 7, after V lost 6 bases and J lost 6 bases. CDR3 amino acids: CASRSGLAGVGNEQFF. Here the CDR3 DNA reads TGTGCCAGCAGGTCGGGACTAGCGGGAGTCGGCAATGAGCAGTTCTTC. The whole variable domain, filled in from reference TRBV11-1 and TRBJ2-1, reads EAEVAQSPRYKITEKSQAVAFWCDPISGHATLYWYRQILGQGPELLVQFQDESVVDDSQLPKDRFSAERLKGVDSTLKIQPAELGDSAMYLCASRSGLAGVGNEQFFGPGTRLTVL.

V and J are TRBV19 and TRBJ1-5; weak D call: TRBD1 (5 bases). Looked up from germline, CDR1 is LNHDA and CDR2 is SQIVND (reference sequence). The CDR3 extends over 15 amino acids. Trimming left V 3 bases short and J 5 bases short, with 14 bases between. The CDR3 nucleotides read TGTGCCAGTAGTATTGGGGCGGATTATTATCAGCCCCAGCATTTT. This translates into CASSIGADYYQPQHF.

CDR3 nucleotides: TGTGCCACCAACCGGGATGGGGCAGATACGCAGTATTTT. Translated, it gives CATNRDGADTQYF. V usage is TRBV24-1 and J usage is TRBJ2-3; possibly TRBD2 for D (5 bases). This CDR3 is 13 amino acids long. V was clipped by 8 bases and J by 4 bases, with 12 bases between them. The germline V gene encodes CDR1 KGHDR and CDR2 SFDVKD.

The V gene is TRBV9, the J gene TRBJ1-1; 9 bases line up with TRBD1. The CDR3 has 15 residues. Germline CDR1 and CDR2: SGDLS and YYNGEE. With 2 bases clipped from V and 3 bases from J, the junction kept 5 bases outside the gene matches. Here the CDR3 reads CASSVMGQGDTEAFF. The CDR3 region has the DNA TGTGCCAGCAGCGTGATGGGACAGGGCGACACTGAAGCTTTCTTT.